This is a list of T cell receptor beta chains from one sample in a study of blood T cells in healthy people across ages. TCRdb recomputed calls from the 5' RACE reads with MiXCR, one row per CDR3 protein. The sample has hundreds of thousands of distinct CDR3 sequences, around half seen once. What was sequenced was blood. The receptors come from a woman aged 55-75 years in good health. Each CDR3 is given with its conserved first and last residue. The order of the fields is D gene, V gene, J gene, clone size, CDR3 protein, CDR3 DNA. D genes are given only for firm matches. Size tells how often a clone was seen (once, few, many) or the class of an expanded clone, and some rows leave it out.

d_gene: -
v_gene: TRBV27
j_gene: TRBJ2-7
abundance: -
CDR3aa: CASSGRQVPGYEQYF
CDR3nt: TGTGCCAGCAGTGGAAGACAGGTCCCGGGCTACGAGCAGTACTTC

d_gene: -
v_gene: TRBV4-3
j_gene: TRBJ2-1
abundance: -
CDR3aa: CASSHGVAASYNEQFF
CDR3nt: TGCGCCAGCAGCCACGGGGTAGCGGCCTCCTACAATGAGCAGTTCTTC

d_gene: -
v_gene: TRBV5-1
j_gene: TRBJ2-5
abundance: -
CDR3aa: CASRSRVRSTETQYF
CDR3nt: TGCGCCAGCAGGTCCAGGGTAAGGTCTACGGAGACCCAGTACTTC

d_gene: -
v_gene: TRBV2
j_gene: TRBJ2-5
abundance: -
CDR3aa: CASSSGGDRTQYF
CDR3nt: TGTGCCAGCAGTTCTGGTGGGGATCGGACCCAGTACTTC

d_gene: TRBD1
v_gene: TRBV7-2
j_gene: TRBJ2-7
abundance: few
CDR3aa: CASSRGGQGAYEQYF
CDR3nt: TGTGCCAGCAGCCGCGGAGGGCAGGGGGCATACGAGCAGTACTTC

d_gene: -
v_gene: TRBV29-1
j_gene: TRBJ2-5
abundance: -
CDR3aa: CSSRKTADRETQYF
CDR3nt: TGCAGCTCGCGTAAGACAGCTGATAGAGAGACCCAGTACTTC

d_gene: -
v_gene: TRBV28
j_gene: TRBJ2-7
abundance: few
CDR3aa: CASSLPGQPWGEQYF
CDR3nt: TGTGCCAGCAGCCTGCCTGGCCAGCCGTGGGGCGAGCAGTACTTC

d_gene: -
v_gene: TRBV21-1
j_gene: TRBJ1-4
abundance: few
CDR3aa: CASSKGDGTGEITTTNEKLFF
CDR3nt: TGTGCCAGCAGCAAAGGTGACGGAACGGGGGAAATTACTACAACTAATGAAAAACTGTTTTTT

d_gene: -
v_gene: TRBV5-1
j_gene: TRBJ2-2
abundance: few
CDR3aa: CASSPGWGTSNTGELFF
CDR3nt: TGCGCCAGCAGCCCCGGATGGGGCACCTCGAACACCGGGGAGCTGTTTTTT

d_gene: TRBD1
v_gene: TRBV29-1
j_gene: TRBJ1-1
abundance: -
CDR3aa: CSVAILQGAEAFF
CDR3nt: TGCAGCGTCGCCATACTACAGGGGGCTGAAGCTTTCTTT

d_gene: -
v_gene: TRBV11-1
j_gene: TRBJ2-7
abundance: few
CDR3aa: CASSLASRATYEQYF
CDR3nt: TGTGCCAGCAGCTTAGCTAGCAGGGCCACCTACGAGCAGTACTTC

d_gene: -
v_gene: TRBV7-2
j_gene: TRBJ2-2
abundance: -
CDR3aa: CASSLFGYIKAGELFF
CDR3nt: TGTGCCAGCAGCTTATTCGGTTACATTAAAGCGGGGGAGCTGTTTTTT

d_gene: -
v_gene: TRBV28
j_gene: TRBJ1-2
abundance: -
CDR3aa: CASSPNHGYTF
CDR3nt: TGTGCCAGCAGTCCAAACCATGGCTACACCTTC

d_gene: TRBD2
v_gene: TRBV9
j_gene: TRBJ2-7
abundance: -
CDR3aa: CASSRLGLAGGPGEQYF
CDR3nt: TGTGCCAGCAGCCGATTAGGACTAGCGGGAGGGCCTGGCGAGCAGTACTTC

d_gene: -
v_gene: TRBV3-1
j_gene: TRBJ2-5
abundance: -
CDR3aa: CASSQNPGYSQETQYF
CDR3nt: TGTGCCAGCAGCCAGAATCCAGGGTATAGCCAAGAGACCCAGTACTTC

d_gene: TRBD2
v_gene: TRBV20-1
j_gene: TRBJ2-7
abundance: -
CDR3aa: CSARPPSGRSEQYF
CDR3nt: TGCAGTGCTAGGCCCCCCAGCGGGAGGAGCGAGCAGTACTTC

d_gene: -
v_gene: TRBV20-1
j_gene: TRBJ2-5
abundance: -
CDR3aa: CSALRVGGGETQYF
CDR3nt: TGCAGTGCCCTTCGCGTGGGGGGAGGAGAGACCCAGTACTTC

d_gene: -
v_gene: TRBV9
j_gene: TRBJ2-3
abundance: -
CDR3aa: CASSTRSGTDTQYF
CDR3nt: TGTGCCAGTAGCACCCGGAGCGGCACAGATACGCAGTATTTT

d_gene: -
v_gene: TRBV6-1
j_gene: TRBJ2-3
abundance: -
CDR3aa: CASRDWGYTDTQYF
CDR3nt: TGTGCCAGCAGGGACTGGGGCTACACAGATACGCAGTATTTT

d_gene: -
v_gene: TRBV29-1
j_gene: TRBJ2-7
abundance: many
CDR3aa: CSVEDLGDQRASYEQYF
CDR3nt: TGCAGCGTTGAAGATTTAGGAGATCAGAGGGCGTCCTACGAGCAGTACTTC

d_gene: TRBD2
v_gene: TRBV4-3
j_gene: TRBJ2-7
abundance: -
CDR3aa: CASSPARASGSYEQYF
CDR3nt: TGCGCCAGCAGCCCCGCCCGAGCTAGCGGGAGTTACGAGCAGTACTTC

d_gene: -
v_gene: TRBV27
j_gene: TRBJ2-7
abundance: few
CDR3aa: CASSLQGLSYNEQYF
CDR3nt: TGTGCCAGCAGTTTACAGGGGCTTTCGTACAATGAGCAGTACTTC

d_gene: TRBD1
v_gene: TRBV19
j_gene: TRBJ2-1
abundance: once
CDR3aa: CASKPGQTYYNEQFF
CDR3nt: TGTGCCAGTAAGCCGGGACAGACATACTACAATGAGCAGTTCTTC

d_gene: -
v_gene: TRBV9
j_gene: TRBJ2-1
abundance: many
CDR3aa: CASSVQTRSNEQFF
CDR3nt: TGTGCCAGCAGCGTCCAGACTAGGAGCAATGAGCAGTTCTTC

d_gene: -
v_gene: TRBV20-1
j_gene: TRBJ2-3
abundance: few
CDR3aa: CSAQDRERGTDTQYF
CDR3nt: TGCAGTGCCCAGGACCGGGAGAGGGGCACAGATACGCAGTATTTT